The 27 T cell receptor beta chains below all came from one sample that was sequenced in a study of spatial heterogeneity in lung cancer. Time point: sample taken at primary tumor resection. Material for sequencing was whole RNA from tumor, nontumor lung or frozen PBMC, left unsorted. TCRdb independently ran MiXCR on the 5' RACE reads; one entry per CDR3 protein. The sample lists tens of thousands of distinct CDR3 sequences, around 5.2% occurring once. Here the sequenced sample was PBMCs, taken at surgery. All receptors come from a female donor with early-stage non-small cell lung cancer.

Ten or more counts support this clonotype. CDR3 in amino acids: CASARRVYYEQYF. CDR3 coding DNA: TGTGCCAGCGCGCGGCGGGTGTACTACGAGCAGTACTTC. The V and J genes are TRBV27 and TRBJ2-7, with D possibly being TRBD2 (5 bases). The V and J ends lost 8 bases and 3 bases respectively, with 14 bases between them. Germline V CDR1 and CDR2: MNHEY, SMNVEV (reference sequence). The length of the CDR3 is 13 residues.

This clonotype occurred many times. The chain links TRBV3-1 to TRBJ1-3, with D possibly TRBD1 on 5 matching bases. The ends were cut back, 5 bases at V and 0 bases at J, with 11 bases in the middle. The germline CDR1 and CDR2 sequences are LGHDT and YNNKEL (reference sequence). The CDR3 is 15 residues long. CDR3: CASSGQGSSGNTIYF. CDR3 sequence (DNA): TGTGCCAGCAGCGGCCAGGGAAGCTCTGGAAACACCATATATTTT.

This clonotype was observed many times. This chain uses TRBV7-8 with TRBJ2-5; TRBD1 matches 12 bases. There are 15 residues in the CDR3. Trimming cost V 5 bases and J 4 bases; bases outside gene matches: 5. Germline V gene sequence: CDR1 SGHVS, CDR2 FQNEAQ. DNA for the CDR3: TGTGCCAGCAGCACTTGGGACAGGGGGCGAGAGACCCAGTACTTC. Translating gives CASSTWDRGRETQYF.

Many counts were recorded for this clonotype. The chain carries TRBV29-1 and TRBJ2-1, with D possibly TRBD2 on 5 matching bases. Trimming took off 6 bases at V and 4 bases at J, with 10 bases between the two ends. The CDR3 runs to 12 residues. CDR1 and CDR2 (germline): SQVTM, ANQGSEA. The CDR3 DNA follows: TGCAGCGTAGTACTAGTATACAATGAGCAGTTCTTC. Its translation is CSVVLVYNEQFF.

In this sample, this clonotype turned up once. This may arise from a read error, as a much more abundant clone is one base away. The chain carries TRBV4-3 and TRBJ2-7; D is undetermined. CDR3 length: 13 amino acids. In germline, CDR1 is LGHNA, CDR2 YSLEER. For the CDR3, the DNA is TGCGCCAGCAACCAACTCCTCCAAGGCGAGCAGTACTTC. Protein product: CASNQLLQGEQYF.

The chain uses TRBV4-3 and TRBJ2-5; D possibly corresponds to TRBD2 (5 bases). V was cut by 1 base and J by 5 bases, with 23 bases left in between. This CDR3 has 18 residues. Germline CDR1 and CDR2: LGHNA and YSLEER. The CDR3 spells CASSQVRAADSAAETQYF. Written as DNA, the CDR3 is TGCGCCAGCAGCCAAGTTCGCGCGGCGGACTCCGCGGCGGAGACCCAGTACTTC.

At least ten counts were recorded for this clonotype. The rearrangement links TRBV5-1 to TRBJ1-4, with D perhaps matching TRBD1 (5 bases). Trimming shortened V by 1 base and J by 6 bases, and 13 bases separated the two germline ends. This CDR3 region has 15 residues. Germline CDR1 reads SGHRS; CDR2 reads YFSETQ. Here the CDR3 reads CASSLYGGEDEKLFF. For the CDR3, the DNA is TGCGCCAGCAGCTTGTACGGGGGGGAAGATGAAAAACTGTTTTTT.

This clonotype was observed many times. The J gene is TRBJ2-1, the V gene TRBV12-3 or TRBV12-4, with D tentatively TRBD2 (6 bases). The CDR3 contains 13 residues. V was clipped by 7 bases and J by 9 bases, with 16 bases between them. The CDR3 loop reads CASNPTSSGEQFF. DNA for the CDR3: TGTGCCAGCAACCCGACTAGTTCGGGTGAGCAGTTCTTC.

This clonotype was found many times. This chain joins TRBV4-1 and TRBJ1-2, with D perhaps matching TRBD1 (5 bases). CDR3 size: 19 residues. CDR1 and CDR2 from the germline V gene are MGHRA and YSYEKL. V lost 1 base and J lost 7, with 28 bases in between. CDR3 in DNA: TGCGCCAGCAGCCAAGTCATCACAGGTTTTGCGGCCCGGTCTGGTGGCTACACCTTC. It specifies CASSQVITGFAARSGGYTF.

This clonotype was counted a few times. The chain employs TRBV5-1 and TRBJ2-7; 7 nucleotides align to TRBD2. V lost 2 bases to trimming and J lost 4 bases; unmatched junction nucleotides: 6. CDR1 is SGHRS, CDR2 YFSETQ, per germline. The CDR3 loop spans 14 amino acids. The CDR3: CASSFGGSLYEQYF. The CDR3 coding sequence is TGCGCCAGCAGCTTTGGCGGGAGCTTGTACGAGCAGTACTTC.

In this sample, this clonotype turned up a few times. The rearrangement uses TRBV6-2 or TRBV6-3 and TRBJ2-3; no clear D gene. From germline, CDR1 is MNHEY and CDR2 SVGEGT. This CDR3 is 14 amino acids long. The V end was cut by 7 bases, the J end by 4 bases, with 15 bases between. The CDR3 DNA is TGTGCCAGCACCGTATTGGGAACTTCAGATACGCAGTATTTT. It translates to CASTVLGTSDTQYF.

This clonotype has ten or more counts. The chain carries TRBV4-3 and TRBJ2-5; D is perhaps TRBD2 (6 bases). Germline V gene data show CDR1 as LGHNA and CDR2 as YSLEER. Trimming took 0 bases from V and 4 from J, leaving 9 bases between them. This CDR3 is built from 14 residues. Here the CDR3 reads CASSQDTSTETQYF. Written as DNA, the CDR3 is TGCGCCAGCAGCCAAGACACTAGCACAGAGACCCAGTACTTC.

This clonotype has ten or more counts. The V call is TRBV29-1, the J call TRBJ1-1; no clear D. Germline loops: CDR1 SQVTM, CDR2 ANQGSEA. The ends were cut back, 4 bases at V and 3 bases at J, with 12 bases in the middle. The CDR3 extends over 13 amino acids. CDR3 DNA sequence: TGCAGCGTTGTCGTGGGGTTGGACACTGAAGCTTTCTTT. Protein product: CSVVVGLDTEAFF.

The table lists this clonotype with many counts. The CDR3 DNA reads as TGTGCCAGCAGTTTAAGCCCGGGACTAGCCTACGAGCAGTACTTC. Translating gives CASSLSPGLAYEQYF. This sequence joins TRBV6-5 and TRBJ2-7; 8 bases line up with TRBD2. The CDR3 runs to 15 residues. The J segment lost 2 bases and the V segment lost 4 bases, leaving 7 bases of the junction unmatched. The germline gives CDR1 MNHEY, CDR2 SVGAGI.

This clonotype was detected a few times. The CDR3 DNA is TGTGCCAGCGGACCCGCTCGGTACCTCTCCTACGAGCAGTACTTC. Amino acid sequence: CASGPARYLSYEQYF. The genes are TRBV27 and TRBJ2-7, with D hard to call. Trimming took 8 bases from V and 0 from J, leaving 17 bases between them. The CDR3 spans 15 residues. Germline V gene sequence: CDR1 MNHEY, CDR2 SMNVEV (reference sequence).

The sample holds many counts of this clonotype. V is TRBV18 and J is TRBJ1-5; 9 positions match TRBD1. The CDR3 sequence is 15 residues long. V trimming: 6 bases; J trimming: 1 base; junction bases outside the gene matches: 4. Germline values: CDR1 KGHSH, CDR2 LQKENI. CDR3 region: CASSTGGGSNQPQHF. CDR3 bases: TGTGCCAGCTCGACAGGGGGGGGAAGCAATCAGCCCCAGCATTTT.

This clonotype showed up many times. Compared with germline, one end of the junction differs, possibly owing to a read error. The chain couples TRBV4-1 to TRBJ1-1, with D unclear. Germline V CDR1 and CDR2: MGHRA, YSYEKL. This CDR3 spans 15 amino acids. CDR3: CASSHPSGMNSEAFF. CDR3 nucleotide sequence: TGCGCCAGCAGCCACCCCTCTGGGATGAACAGTGAAGCTTTCTTT.

The CDR3 DNA follows: TGTGCCAGCAGCGGGGACAGTCGCACAGATACGCAGTATTTT. The encoded protein is CASSGDSRTDTQYF. V and J are TRBV11-3 and TRBJ2-3, with 7 bases identical to TRBD1. Looked up from germline, CDR1 is SGHNT and CDR2 is YENEEA. V shed 5 bases, J shed 1 base, and the junction held 3 bases outside the gene matches. The length of the CDR3 is 14 residues.

With respect to this clonotype: This could be a read error, since a much larger clone is one nucleotide away. The CDR3 here is CSTPDPPGTEAFF. In DNA, the CDR3 is TGCAGTACTCCGGACCCACCGGGAACTGAAGCTTTCTTT. The rearrangement joins TRBV20-1 to TRBJ1-1, with no clear D. CDR1 is DFQATT, CDR2 SNEGSKA, per germline (reference sequence). CDR3 length equals 13 residues. The V gene lost 8 bases and the J gene lost 5 bases, with 18 bases spanning the gap.

The table lists this clonotype with many counts. This rearrangement joins TRBV30 to TRBJ2-7; 7 bases fit TRBD1. Trimming at V came to 3 bases and at J to 9 bases, leaving 8 bases not matched to a gene. CDR3 length: 12 residues. Germline assignment: CDR1 GTSNPN and CDR2 SVGIG (reference sequence). This chain's CDR3 is CAWSATGAGQYF. In DNA, the CDR3 is TGTGCCTGGAGCGCCACAGGGGCCGGGCAGTACTTC.

This clonotype was found many times. The chain carries TRBV4-1 and TRBJ1-3; D is uncertain. The V and J ends lost 2 bases and 4 bases respectively, with 3 bases between them. CDR3 length: 12 amino acids. Germline V gives CDR1 MGHRA, CDR2 YSYEKL. The CDR3 DNA follows: TGCGCCAGCAGCCAACCGGGAAACACCATATATTTT. Residues: CASSQPGNTIYF.

This clonotype appeared many times. The CDR3 nucleotides read TGTGCCTACACTAGCGGGGACGCAGAGACCCAGTACTTC. Its translation is CAYTSGDAETQYF. This chain uses TRBV30 with TRBJ2-5; TRBD2 agrees at 10 bases. The CDR3 sequence is 13 residues long. V lost 7 bases to trimming and J lost 4 bases; unmatched junction nucleotides: 6. The germline CDR1 and CDR2 sequences are GTSNPN and SVGIG (reference sequence).

The genes are TRBV7-6 and TRBJ2-2; 10 nucleotides match TRBD2. CDR1 is SGHVS and CDR2 is FNYEAQ in the germline V gene. V lost 2 bases and J lost 3; bases outside the gene matches: 15. The CDR3 runs to 20 residues. The CDR3 DNA reads TGTGCCAGCAGCTTATTTTCCCGTTCTAGCGGGAGTTGGTACACCGGGGAGCTGTTTTTT. Translated: CASSLFSRSSGSWYTGELFF.

This clonotype has a count of ten or more. CDR3 loop: CASSSDAGSYNEQFF. The CDR3 DNA follows: TGCGCCAGCAGCTCAGATGCAGGATCCTACAATGAGCAGTTCTTC. The chain combines TRBV5-1 with TRBJ2-1; D is undetermined. Germline-derived CDR1 and CDR2 are SGHRS and YFSETQ. The CDR3 loop spans 15 amino acids. Trimming removed 3 bases at V and 1 base at J, with 11 bases between.

This clonotype has a count of ten or more. The rearrangement joins TRBV6-5 to TRBJ2-1; 7 bases line up with TRBD1. The CDR3 has 17 amino acids. Looked up from germline, CDR1 is MNHEY and CDR2 is SVGAGI. V was clipped by 0 bases and J by 3 bases; unmatched bases: 8. As DNA, the CDR3 is TGTGCCAGCAGTTACTCGGCCCCGGGACAGAGCTACAATGAGCAGTTCTTC. It yields the protein CASSYSAPGQSYNEQFF.

In this sample, this clonotype turned up many times. J is TRBJ1-1 and V is TRBV7-9; TRBD1 is a possible D gene (5 bases). V was shortened by 2 bases and J by 2 bases, with 9 bases between the two germline ends. Germline V CDR1 and CDR2: SEHNR, FQNEAQ (reference sequence). The CDR3 is 14 amino acids. In DNA form, the CDR3 reads TGTGCCAGCAGCTTATCAGGGTCAAACACTGAAGCTTTCTTT. Residues: CASSLSGSNTEAFF.

This clonotype was seen ten or more times. This chain uses TRBV7-8 with TRBJ1-2; D is uncertain. This CDR3 comprises 14 residues. Deletions cut 1 base from V and 0 bases from J, with 6 bases between. Germline assignment: CDR1 SGHVS and CDR2 FQNEAQ. CDR3 sequence: CASSLDRANYGYTF. The CDR3, as DNA: TGTGCCAGCAGCTTAGATCGAGCTAACTATGGCTACACCTTC.